Listed here are 7 T cell receptor beta chains from one sample, sequenced in a study of blood T cell repertoires in COVID-19 (dated by TCRdb to 2019 to 2021). Preparation of the library involved the immunoSEQ multiplex PCR assay. The table comes from immuneACCESS by way of TCRdb, which keeps in-frame sequences with V and J called. Part of the clones is missing from these tables; in studies checked, under half for an unresolved V gene and the rest for unknown reasons. This sample is represented by 180,000 or so clones; roughly 85% of them were singletons. The ten largest make up roughly 9.8% of the sample. Sequencing was carried out using peripheral blood. These receptors all come from a human donor with active or convalescent COVID-19. The donor label of this sample is uncertain.

The V call is TRBV27, the J call TRBJ2-3, with TRBD2 matching 8 bases. After removal of 6 bases from V and 7 bases from J, the junction contained 9 bases not matched to a gene. CDR1 MNHEY and CDR2 SMNVEV come from the germline V gene (reference sequence). The CDR3 length is 14 residues. CDR3 protein: CASSLGLAIYTQYF. For the CDR3, the DNA is TGTGCCAGCAGCCTTGGACTAGCCATTTATACGCAGTATTTT.

The chain joins TRBV25-1 to TRBJ1-1; no clear D. Trimming took off 4 bases at V and 0 bases at J, with 6 bases between the two ends. The CDR3 covers 13 residues. In germline, CDR1 is MGHDK, CDR2 SYGVNS. Written as DNA, the CDR3 is TGTGCCAGCAGTGGAGTAATGAACACTGAAGCTTTCTTT. Translating it yields CASSGVMNTEAFF.

V is TRBV7-2 and J is TRBJ1-6; TRBD1 agrees at 7 bases. Per germline, CDR1 SGHTA and CDR2 FQGNSA. This CDR3 is 15 amino acids long. With V trimmed by 5 bases and J by 8 bases, 9 bases remained unmatched. The CDR3 is CASSTPQGRHSPLHF. For the CDR3, the DNA is TGTGCCAGCAGCACCCCACAGGGGAGACATTCACCCCTCCACTTT.

This clone has only a few counts. The V call is TRBV6-5, the J call TRBJ1-1; possibly TRBD1 for D (6 bases). Deletions cut 5 bases from V and 1 base from J, with 11 bases between. Germline values: CDR1 MNHEY, CDR2 SVGAGI. The CDR3 runs 14 residues. The chain's CDR3 is CASSPTGENTEAFF. CDR3 bases: TGTGCCAGCAGTCCGACAGGCGAGAACACTGAAGCTTTCTTT.

This rearrangement joins TRBV6-5 to TRBJ2-7, with D perhaps matching TRBD1 (7 bases). Germline CDR1 MNHEY, CDR2 SVGAGI. V lost 4 bases and J lost 2, with 18 bases in between. CDR3 length: 16 amino acids. The CDR3 protein is CASSSLGGRGTYEQYF. Written as DNA, the CDR3 is TGTGCCAGCAGTTCCCTGGGGGGCAGGGGGACCTACGAGCAGTACTTC.

The rearrangement links TRBV7-3 to TRBJ2-6; 8 nucleotides agree with TRBD2. This CDR3 region has 15 residues. With V trimmed by 4 bases and J by 4 bases, 3 bases remained unmatched. Germline lookup yields CDR1 SGHTA and CDR2 FQGTGA. CDR3: CASSSGGAGANVLTF. The DNA of the CDR3 is TGTGCCAGCAGCTCCGGGGGGGCCGGGGCCAACGTCCTGACTTTC.

The CDR3 DNA sequence: TGCGCCAGCAGCTTAGCGGGAGCCGCCTACAATGAGCAGTTCTTC. The encoded protein is CASSLAGAAYNEQFF. V is TRBV5-1 and J is TRBJ2-1; 8 bases are shared with TRBD2. This CDR3 has 15 amino acids. Per the germline V gene, CDR1 is SGHRS and CDR2 is YFSETQ. J lost 2 bases, V lost 2 bases, and 3 bases had no gene match.